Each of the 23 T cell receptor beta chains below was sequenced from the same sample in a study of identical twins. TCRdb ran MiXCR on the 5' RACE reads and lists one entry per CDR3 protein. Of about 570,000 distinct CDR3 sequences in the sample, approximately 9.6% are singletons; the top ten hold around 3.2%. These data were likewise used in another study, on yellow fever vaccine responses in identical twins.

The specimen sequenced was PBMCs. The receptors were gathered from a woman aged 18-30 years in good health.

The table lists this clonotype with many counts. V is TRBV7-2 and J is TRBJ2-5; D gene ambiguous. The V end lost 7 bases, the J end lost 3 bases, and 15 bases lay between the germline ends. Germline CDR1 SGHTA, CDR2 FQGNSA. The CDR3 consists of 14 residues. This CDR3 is CASNLMHFEETQYF. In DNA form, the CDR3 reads TGTGCCAGCAACCTAATGCATTTTGAAGAGACCCAGTACTTC.

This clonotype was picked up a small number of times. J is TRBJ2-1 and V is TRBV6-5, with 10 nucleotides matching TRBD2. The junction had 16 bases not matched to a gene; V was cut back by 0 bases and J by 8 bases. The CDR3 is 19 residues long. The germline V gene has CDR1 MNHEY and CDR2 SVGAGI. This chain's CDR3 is CASSYSRRARLAGVHEQFF. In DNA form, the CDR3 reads TGTGCCAGCAGTTACTCCAGGAGGGCGAGGCTAGCGGGAGTCCATGAGCAGTTCTTC.

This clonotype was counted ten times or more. The CDR3 sequence is CAISDPTESSYEQYF. DNA of the CDR3: TGTGCCATCAGTGACCCGACAGAGAGCTCCTACGAGCAGTACTTC. The chain is built from TRBV10-3 and TRBJ2-7, with D possibly being TRBD1 (5 bases). The ends were cut back, 3 bases at V and 0 bases at J, with 12 bases in the middle. This CDR3 spans 15 amino acids. The germline V gene has CDR1 ENHRY and CDR2 SYGVKD.

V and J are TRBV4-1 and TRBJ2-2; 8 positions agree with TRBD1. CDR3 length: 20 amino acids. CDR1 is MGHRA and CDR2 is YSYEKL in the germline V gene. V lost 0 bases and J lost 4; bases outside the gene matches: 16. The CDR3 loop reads CASSQDLLDRVVRSTGELFF. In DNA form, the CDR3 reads TGCGCCAGCAGCCAAGATCTCTTGGACAGGGTGGTTCGGAGCACCGGGGAGCTGTTTTTT.

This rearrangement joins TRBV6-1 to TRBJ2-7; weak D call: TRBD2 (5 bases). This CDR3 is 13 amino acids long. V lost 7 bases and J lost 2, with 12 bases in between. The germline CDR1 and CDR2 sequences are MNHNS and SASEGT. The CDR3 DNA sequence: TGTGCCAGCACCGACCCCGGGACCTACGAGCAGTACTTC. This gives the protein CASTDPGTYEQYF.

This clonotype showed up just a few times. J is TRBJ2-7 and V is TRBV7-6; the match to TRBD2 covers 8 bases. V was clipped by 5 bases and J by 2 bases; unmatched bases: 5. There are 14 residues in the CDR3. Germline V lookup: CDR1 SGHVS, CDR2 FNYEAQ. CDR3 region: CASSPGGGTYEQYF. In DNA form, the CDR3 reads TGTGCCAGCAGCCCCGGCGGGGGGACCTACGAGCAGTACTTC.

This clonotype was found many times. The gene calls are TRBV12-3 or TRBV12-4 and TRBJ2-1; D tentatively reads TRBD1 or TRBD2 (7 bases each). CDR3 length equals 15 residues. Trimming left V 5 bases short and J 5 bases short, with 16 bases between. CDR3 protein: CASSESGTEHNEQFF. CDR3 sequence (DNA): TGTGCCAGCAGTGAGAGCGGGACAGAGCACAATGAGCAGTTCTTC.

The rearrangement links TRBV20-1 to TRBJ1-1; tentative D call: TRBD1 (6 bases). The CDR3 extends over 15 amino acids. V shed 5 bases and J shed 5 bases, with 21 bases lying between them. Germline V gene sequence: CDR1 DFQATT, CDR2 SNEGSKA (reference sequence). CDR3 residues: CSAAPVDSLGTEAFF. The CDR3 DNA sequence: TGCAGTGCTGCCCCCGTGGACAGTCTAGGGACTGAAGCTTTCTTT.

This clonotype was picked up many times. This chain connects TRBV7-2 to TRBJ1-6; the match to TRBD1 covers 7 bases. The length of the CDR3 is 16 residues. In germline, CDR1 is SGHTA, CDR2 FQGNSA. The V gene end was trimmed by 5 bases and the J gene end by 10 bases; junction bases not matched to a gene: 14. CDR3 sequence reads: CASSTQTGKRDSPLHF. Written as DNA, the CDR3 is TGTGCCAGCAGCACCCAGACAGGGAAAAGGGACTCACCCCTCCACTTT.

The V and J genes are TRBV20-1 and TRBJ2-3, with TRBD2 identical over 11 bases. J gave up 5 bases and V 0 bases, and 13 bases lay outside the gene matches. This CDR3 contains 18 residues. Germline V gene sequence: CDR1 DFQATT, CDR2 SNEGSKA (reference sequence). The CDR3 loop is CSARDLSSSGGWGDTQYF. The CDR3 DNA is TGCAGTGCTAGAGATCTTTCGTCTAGCGGGGGGTGGGGAGATACGCAGTATTTT.

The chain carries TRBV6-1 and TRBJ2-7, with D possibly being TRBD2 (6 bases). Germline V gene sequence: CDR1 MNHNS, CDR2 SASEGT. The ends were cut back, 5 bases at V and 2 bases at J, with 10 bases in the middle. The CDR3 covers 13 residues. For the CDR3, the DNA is TGTGCCAGCAGTAGAGAGCGGGCCTACGAGCAGTACTTC. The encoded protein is CASSRERAYEQYF.

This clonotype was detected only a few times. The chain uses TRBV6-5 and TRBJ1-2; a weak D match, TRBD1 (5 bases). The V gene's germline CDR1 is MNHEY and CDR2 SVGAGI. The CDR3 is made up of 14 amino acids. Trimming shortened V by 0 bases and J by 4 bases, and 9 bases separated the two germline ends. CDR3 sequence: CASSYSGGGYGYTF. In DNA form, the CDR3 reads TGTGCCAGCAGTTACTCGGGGGGGGGCTATGGCTACACCTTC.

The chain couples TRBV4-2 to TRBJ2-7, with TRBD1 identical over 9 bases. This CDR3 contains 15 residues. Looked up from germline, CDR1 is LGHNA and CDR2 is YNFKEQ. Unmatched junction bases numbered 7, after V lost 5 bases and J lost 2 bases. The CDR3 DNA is TGTGCCAGCAGCAGGGAGGACAGGGGTCCCTACGAGCAGTACTTC. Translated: CASSREDRGPYEQYF.

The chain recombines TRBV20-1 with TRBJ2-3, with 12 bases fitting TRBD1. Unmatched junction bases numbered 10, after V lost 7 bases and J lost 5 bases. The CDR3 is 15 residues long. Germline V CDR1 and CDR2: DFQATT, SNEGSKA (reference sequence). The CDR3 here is CSVRPGQGARDTQYF. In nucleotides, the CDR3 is TGCAGTGTCAGACCGGGACAGGGGGCGCGAGATACGCAGTATTTT.

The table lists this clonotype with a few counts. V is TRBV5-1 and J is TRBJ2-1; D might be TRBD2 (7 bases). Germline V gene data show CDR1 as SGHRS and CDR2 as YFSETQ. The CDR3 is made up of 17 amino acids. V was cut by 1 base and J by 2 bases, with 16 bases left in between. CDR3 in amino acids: CASSLPEKGGTYNEQFF. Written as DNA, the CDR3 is TGCGCCAGCAGCTTGCCAGAGAAGGGGGGGACCTACAATGAGCAGTTCTTC. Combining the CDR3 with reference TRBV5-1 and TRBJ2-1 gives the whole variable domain KAGVTQTPRYLIKTRGQQVTLSCSPISGHRSVSWYQQTPGQGLQFLFEYFSETQRNKGNFPGRFSGRQFSNSRSEMNVSTLELGDSALYLCASSLPEKGGTYNEQFFGPGTRLTVL.

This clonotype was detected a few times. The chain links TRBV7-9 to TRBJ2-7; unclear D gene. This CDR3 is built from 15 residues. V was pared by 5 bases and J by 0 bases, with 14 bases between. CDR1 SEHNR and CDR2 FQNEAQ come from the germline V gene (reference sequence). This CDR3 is CASSPGDLSSYEQYF. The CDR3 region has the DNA TGTGCCAGCAGCCCCGGAGATCTCAGCTCCTACGAGCAGTACTTC.

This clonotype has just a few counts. This chain's CDR3 is CASSLPLPAGEQYF. CDR3 in DNA: TGTGCCAGCAGTCTACCCCTCCCCGCGGGGGAGCAGTACTTC. V usage is TRBV7-9 and J usage is TRBJ2-7; a weak D match, TRBD2 (6 bases). CDR3 length: 14 amino acids. Germline V gives CDR1 SEHNR, CDR2 FQNEAQ (reference sequence). Deletions cut 6 bases from V and 7 bases from J, with 19 bases between. The full variable domain, with the rest looked up from reference TRBV7-9 and TRBJ2-7, is DTGVSQNPRHKITKRGQNVTFRCDPISEHNRLYWYRQTLGQGPEFLTYFQNEAQLEKSRLLSDRFSAERPKGSFSTLEIQRTEQGDSAMYLCASSLPLPAGEQYFGPGTRLTVT.

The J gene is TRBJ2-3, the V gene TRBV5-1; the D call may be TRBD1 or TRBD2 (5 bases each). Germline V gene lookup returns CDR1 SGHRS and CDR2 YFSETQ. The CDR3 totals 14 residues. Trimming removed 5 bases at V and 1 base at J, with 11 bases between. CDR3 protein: CASSEGPGTDTQYF. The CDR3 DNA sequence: TGCGCCAGCAGTGAGGGGCCTGGCACAGATACGCAGTATTTT.

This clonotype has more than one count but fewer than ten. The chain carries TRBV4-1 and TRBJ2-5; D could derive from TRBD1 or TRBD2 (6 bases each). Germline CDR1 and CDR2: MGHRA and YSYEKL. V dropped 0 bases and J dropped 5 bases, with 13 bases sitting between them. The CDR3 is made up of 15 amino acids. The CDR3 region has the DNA TGCGCCAGCAGCCAAGAATGGGGGGCTCTGGAGACCCAGTACTTC. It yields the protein CASSQEWGALETQYF.

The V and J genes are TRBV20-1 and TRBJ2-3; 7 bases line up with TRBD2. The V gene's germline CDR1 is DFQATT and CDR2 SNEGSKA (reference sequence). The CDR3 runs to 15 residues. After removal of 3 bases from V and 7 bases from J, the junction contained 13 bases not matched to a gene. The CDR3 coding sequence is TGCAGTGCTAGTAGCCCGACTAGCTCCTCCTATACGCAGTATTTT. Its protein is CSASSPTSSSYTQYF.

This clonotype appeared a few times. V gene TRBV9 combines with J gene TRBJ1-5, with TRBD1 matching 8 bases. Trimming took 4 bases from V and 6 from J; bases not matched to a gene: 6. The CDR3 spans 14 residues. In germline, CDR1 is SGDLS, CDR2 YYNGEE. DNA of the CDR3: TGTGCCAGCAGCCCCAGGGGGCTGGGTCAGCCCCAGCATTTT. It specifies CASSPRGLGQPQHF.

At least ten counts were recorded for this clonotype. Here the CDR3 DNA reads TGTGCCAGCAGCCGCGCGGGACAGGGGGCAAATGAGCAGTTCTTC. It specifies CASSRAGQGANEQFF. The rearrangement links TRBV9 to TRBJ2-1; TRBD1 matches at 12 bases. CDR1 is SGDLS and CDR2 is YYNGEE in the germline V gene. Trimming cost V 4 bases and J 7 bases; bases outside gene matches: 6. This CDR3 is built from 15 residues.

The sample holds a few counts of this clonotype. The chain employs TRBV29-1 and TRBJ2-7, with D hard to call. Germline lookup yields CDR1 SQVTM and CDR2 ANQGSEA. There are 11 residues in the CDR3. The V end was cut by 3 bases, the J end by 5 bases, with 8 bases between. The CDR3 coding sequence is TGCAGCGTTGATGTATCCGACGAGCAGTACTTC. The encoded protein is CSVDVSDEQYF.